This TCR beta chain was profiled in a study of CD8 T cells in ankylosing spondylitis. This clonotype was found many times. A single record per CDR3 protein comes from TCRdb applying MiXCR to the 5' RACE reads. The data hold 150,000 to 200,000 distinct CDR3 sequences, with 10% to 15% observed a single time. The CDR3 contains 14 residues. V lost 2 bases to trimming and J lost 5 bases, with 13 bases between them. Germline V gene sequence: CDR1 DFQATT, CDR2 SNEGSKA (reference sequence). The genes are TRBV20-1 and TRBJ2-1; D might be TRBD2 (6 bases). The sequencing sample was made of blood, either unsorted or a sorted T cell fraction (not recorded which). This TCR derives from a female donor with ankylosing spondylitis or in good health (not recorded which). CDR3 sequence reads: CSARRAGTHNEQFF. CDR3 bases: TGCAGTGCTAGAAGGGCCGGGACTCACAATGAGCAGTTCTTC.